The 24 T cell receptor beta chains below all came from one sample that was sequenced in a study of T cells in Graves' hyperthyroidism and ophthalmopathy. TCR beta CDR3 region amplification was performed from RNA transcripts. Primed by the HTBI set, a first-round RT-PCR was run on the TCR CDR3. TCRdb recomputed calls from the multiplex PCR reads with MiXCR, one row per CDR3 protein. The sample includes approximately 380,000 distinct CDR3 sequences, about 19% of them seen just once. Sequencing input: blood. These receptors were collected from a woman aged 18-29 years with Graves' hyperthyroidism.

This clonotype has just a few counts. V and J are TRBV6-1 and TRBJ2-4, with 7 bases matching TRBD1. The CDR3 is 13 amino acids. CDR1 and CDR2 from the germline V gene are MNHNS and SASEGT. Germline trimming cut 7 bases from V and 8 bases from J; bases unmatched to any gene: 8. CDR3 protein: CASTLQGLDIQYF. The CDR3 DNA follows: TGTGCCAGCACCTTACAGGGGTTGGACATTCAGTACTTC.

This clonotype came up many times. The CDR3, as DNA: TGTGCCAGCAGCTTTAGGCGGGGGGTCTCCTACGAGCAGTACTTC. Its translation: CASSFRRGVSYEQYF. The chain is built from TRBV7-2 and TRBJ2-7, with 8 bases that match TRBD2. The CDR3 contains 15 residues. Germline CDR1 reads SGHTA; CDR2 reads FQGNSA. V trimming: 3 bases; J trimming: 0 bases; junction bases outside the gene matches: 4.

The chain joins TRBV24-1 to TRBJ2-5; TRBD2 might be the D (5 bases). CDR3 length equals 15 residues. The V end was cut by 0 bases, the J end by 7 bases, with 14 bases between. From germline, CDR1 is KGHDR and CDR2 SFDVKD. The DNA of the CDR3 is TGTGCCACCAGTGATTTGAAGGCGGGCGGTGGGACCCAGTACTTC. This gives the protein CATSDLKAGGGTQYF.

This clonotype was seen ten or more times. The chain joins TRBV12-3 or TRBV12-4 to TRBJ2-5; D not certain. The CDR3 is made up of 13 amino acids. V shed 3 bases and J shed 4 bases, with 9 bases lying between them. The chain's CDR3 is CASSLIIGETQYF. Written as DNA, the CDR3 is TGTGCCAGCAGTTTGATTATAGGAGAGACCCAGTACTTC.

This clonotype has ten or more counts. V usage is TRBV7-6 and J usage is TRBJ1-1, with D maybe TRBD1 (5 bases). Germline V gene lookup returns CDR1 SGHVS and CDR2 FNYEAQ. V was trimmed by 5 bases and J by 4 bases, leaving 11 bases between them. There are 13 residues in the CDR3. CDR3 sequence (DNA): TGTGCCAGCAGCGCCCCCGGGACCACTGAAGCTTTCTTT. Its translation is CASSAPGTTEAFF.

Concerning this clonotype itself: One base away lies a much larger clone, so this may be a sequencing read error. The chain couples TRBV11-2 to TRBJ2-7; D is unclear. Trimming stripped 6 bases from V and 3 bases from J, with 18 bases between. The CDR3 spans 15 residues. Germline lookup yields CDR1 SGHAT and CDR2 FQNNGV. CDR3 protein: CASSPIARALYEQYF. CDR3 in DNA: TGTGCCAGCAGTCCAATAGCCCGGGCCCTCTACGAGCAGTACTTC. Full variable domain (rest looked up from reference TRBV11-2 and TRBJ2-7): EAGVAQSPRYKIIEKRQSVAFWCNPISGHATLYWYQQILGQGPKLLIQFQNNGVVDDSQLPKDRFSAERLKGVDSTLKIQPAKLEDSAVYLCASSPIARALYEQYFGPGTRLTVT.

This clonotype has ten or more counts. The chain employs TRBV30 and TRBJ1-2; the match to TRBD1 covers 9 bases. The junction had 6 bases not matched to a gene; V was cut back by 7 bases and J by 6 bases. Germline CDR1 is GTSNPN and CDR2 is SVGIG (reference sequence). CDR3 length: 12 residues. The CDR3 loop is CALKDRGNGYTF. The CDR3 region has the DNA TGTGCCTTAAAAGACAGGGGGAATGGCTACACCTTC.

This clonotype was detected many times. The chain couples TRBV6-6 to TRBJ1-2; no clear D. CDR1 is MNHNY, CDR2 SVGAGI, per germline (reference sequence). This CDR3 contains 13 residues. The V end was cut by 5 bases, the J end by 0 bases, with 7 bases between. In DNA, the CDR3 is TGTGCCAGCAGTCCTAGTGCTAACTATGGCTACACCTTC. Protein: CASSPSANYGYTF.

The rearrangement joins TRBV5-1 to TRBJ1-2; D not resolved. The CDR3 length is 13 residues. The V and J ends lost 5 bases and 4 bases respectively, with 12 bases between them. Germline V CDR1 and CDR2: SGHRS, YFSETQ. In DNA form, the CDR3 reads TGCGCCAGCAGTAGGGAGGGCTCCTATGGCTACACCTTC. Translated, it gives CASSREGSYGYTF. Supplemented by reference TRBV5-1 and TRBJ1-2, the full variable domain reads KAGVTQTPRYLIKTRGQQVTLSCSPISGHRSVSWYQQTPGQGLQFLFEYFSETQRNKGNFPGRFSGRQFSNSRSEMNVSTLELGDSALYLCASSREGSYGYTFGSGTRLTVV.

This clonotype was observed at least ten times. V is TRBV20-1 and J is TRBJ2-7; 8 nucleotides match TRBD1. V dropped 2 bases and J dropped 7; count of bases not matched to a gene: 10. The germline V gene encodes CDR1 DFQATT and CDR2 SNEGSKA (reference sequence). The CDR3 runs 14 residues. The CDR3 region is CSARSDRAGGEQYF. The CDR3 region has the DNA TGCAGTGCTAGATCGGACAGGGCTGGTGGGGAGCAGTACTTC.

This clonotype showed up many times. The chain employs TRBV30 and TRBJ1-5; D ambiguous. Trimming removed 3 bases from V and 0 bases from J, with 9 bases in between. The germline V gene encodes CDR1 GTSNPN and CDR2 SVGIG (reference sequence). The CDR3 covers 14 residues. The chain's CDR3 is CAWRTPGSNQPQHF. The CDR3 DNA reads as TGTGCCTGGAGGACCCCCGGTAGCAATCAGCCCCAGCATTTT.

The J gene is TRBJ2-2, the V gene TRBV28, with 8 bases matching TRBD2. V was pared by 7 bases and J by 6 bases, with 13 bases of the junction left unmatched. In germline, CDR1 is MDHEN, CDR2 SYDVKM. The CDR3 length is 16 residues. The DNA for the CDR3 is TGTGCCAGCATGGGCTCCCTCGGACTAGCATCCGGGGAGCTGTTTTTT. This gives the protein CASMGSLGLASGELFF.

This clonotype was detected only a few times. The CDR3 coding sequence is TGTGCCAGCTCACGCCCGGGACAGTTGAACACTGAAGCTTTCTTT. Translated: CASSRPGQLNTEAFF. The rearrangement joins TRBV18 to TRBJ1-1, with TRBD1 matching over 7 bases. The CDR3 sequence is 15 residues long. CDR1 is KGHSH and CDR2 is LQKENI in the germline V gene. Trimming at V came to 4 bases and at J to 0 bases, leaving 5 bases not matched to a gene.

This clonotype has a handful of counts. The chain joins TRBV28 to TRBJ1-1; TRBD1 might be the D (5 bases). This CDR3 has 15 residues. V was shortened by 5 bases and J by 3 bases, with 16 bases between the two germline ends. The germline gives CDR1 MDHEN, CDR2 SYDVKM. The DNA for the CDR3 is TGTGCCAGCAGTAAGGGAGTCGAGGGACACACTGAAGCTTTCTTT. It encodes CASSKGVEGHTEAFF.

This clonotype was seen repeatedly, ten times or more. The genes are TRBV7-8 and TRBJ1-5, with D uncertain. Deletions cut 5 bases from V and 4 bases from J, with 9 bases between. CDR1 is SGHVS, CDR2 FQNEAQ, per germline. The CDR3 sequence is 13 residues long. The DNA of the CDR3 is TGTGCCAGCAGCACGGACGGGAATCAGCCCCAGCATTTT. Translated: CASSTDGNQPQHF.

This clonotype has a count of ten or more. V and J are TRBV5-1 and TRBJ2-7; tentative D call: TRBD1 (5 bases). The CDR3 covers 12 residues. Germline CDR1 reads SGHRS; CDR2 reads YFSETQ. The germline V and J ends were trimmed by 1 base and 5 bases, with 7 bases remaining between them. CDR3 region: CASSLIRDEQYF. CDR3 coding DNA: TGCGCCAGCAGCTTGATCAGGGACGAGCAGTACTTC. Drawing the rest from reference TRBV5-1 and TRBJ2-7, the complete variable domain is KAGVTQTPRYLIKTRGQQVTLSCSPISGHRSVSWYQQTPGQGLQFLFEYFSETQRNKGNFPGRFSGRQFSNSRSEMNVSTLELGDSALYLCASSLIRDEQYFGPGTRLTVT.

The table lists this clonotype with many counts. This chain connects TRBV7-2 to TRBJ1-2, with a tentative D call TRBD1 (6 bases). V lost 1 base and J 7 bases, leaving 13 bases between the germline ends. The CDR3 spans 14 residues. Germline V lookup: CDR1 SGHTA, CDR2 FQGNSA. CDR3 loop: CASSLVPGARGYTF. CDR3 nucleotide sequence: TGTGCCAGCAGCTTAGTTCCGGGGGCGCGTGGCTACACCTTC.

This clonotype has ten or more counts. The chain combines TRBV14 with TRBJ2-2; unclear D gene. Looked up from germline, CDR1 is SGHDN and CDR2 is FVKESK. The V end was cut by 1 base, the J end by 0 bases, with 9 bases between. This CDR3 has 16 amino acids. CDR3 coding DNA: TGTGCCAGCAGCCAAGTTGGGCGGTCGAACACCGGGGAGCTGTTTTTT. Amino acids: CASSQVGRSNTGELFF. The variable domain in full, with the rest retrieved from reference TRBV14 and TRBJ2-2, is EAGVTQFPSHSVIEKGQTVTLRCDPISGHDNLYWYRRVMGKEIKFLLHFVKESKQDESGMPNNRFLAERTGGTYSTLKVQPAELEDSGVYFCASSQVGRSNTGELFFGEGSRLTVL.

The chain couples TRBV20-1 to TRBJ2-5; D unresolved. Germline V CDR1 and CDR2: DFQATT, SNEGSKA (reference sequence). Trimming pared 2 bases from V and 5 bases from J, leaving 18 bases between. This CDR3 comprises 15 residues. CDR3 region: CSARRVSEQAETQYF. CDR3 DNA sequence: TGCAGTGCTAGAAGGGTGTCGGAGCAGGCGGAGACCCAGTACTTC.

This clonotype was picked up many times. The genes are TRBV5-1 and TRBJ2-5; 9 nucleotides match TRBD1. The J segment lost 2 bases and the V segment lost 5 bases, leaving 10 bases of the junction unmatched. The V gene's germline CDR1 is SGHRS and CDR2 YFSETQ. CDR3 size: 16 residues. The CDR3 loop is CASSPTTGGSQETQYF. CDR3 nucleotides: TGCGCCAGCAGTCCTACGACAGGGGGGTCACAAGAGACCCAGTACTTC.

This clonotype was seen many times. The chain has TRBV12-3 or TRBV12-4 and TRBJ2-7; TRBD2 might be the D (5 bases). V shed 6 bases and J shed 6 bases, with 15 bases lying between them. The CDR3 sequence is 13 residues long. The CDR3 protein is CASSITGRSEQYF. For the CDR3, the DNA is TGTGCCAGCAGCATAACGGGGAGATCCGAGCAGTACTTC.

V is TRBV6-5 and J is TRBJ1-6, with D perhaps matching TRBD1 (6 bases). Between the trimmed V and J ends, which lost 0 bases and 12 bases, there was a span of 18 bases. Germline CDR1 reads MNHEY; CDR2 reads SVGAGI. The CDR3 sequence is 16 residues long. In DNA, the CDR3 is TGTGCCAGCAGTTACTCAATCCCCATCCCCAGGGGACCCCTCCACTTT. This encodes CASSYSIPIPRGPLHF.

There are many counts of this clonotype. V usage is TRBV30 and J usage is TRBJ2-7, with TRBD1 identical over 11 bases. Losses at the gene ends were 6 bases for V and 2 bases for J; bases not matched to a gene: 6. Germline CDR1 and CDR2: GTSNPN and SVGIG (reference sequence). The CDR3 extends over 14 amino acids. In DNA, the CDR3 is TGTGCCTGCACCGGGGGACAGGGGGCCTACGAGCAGTACTTC. Translated: CACTGGQGAYEQYF.

V is TRBV5-1 and J is TRBJ1-1, with no clear D. Germline V gives CDR1 SGHRS, CDR2 YFSETQ. The V gene lost 4 bases and the J gene lost 5 bases, with 18 bases spanning the gap. The CDR3 is 15 amino acids. This CDR3 reads CASSPSFALGTEAFF. For the CDR3, the DNA is TGCGCCAGCAGCCCCAGTTTTGCCCTGGGGACTGAAGCTTTCTTT.